Below, 19 T cell receptor beta chains from the same sample are listed, as sequenced in a study of T cell responses to AZD1222 COVID-19 vaccine. Assay: immunoSEQ multiplex PCR; the TCRdb copy retains only in-frame clones and omits some. The table records around 130,000 clones, more than 75% of them present only once. The material was peripheral blood, obtained 28 days after the second AZD1222 dose. The receptors were gathered from an adult who received the AZD1222 COVID-19 vaccine.

The chain uses TRBV19 and TRBJ2-1; possibly TRBD2 for D (6 bases). Per the germline V gene, CDR1 is LNHDA and CDR2 is SQIVND (reference sequence). The CDR3 runs to 12 residues. V dropped 4 bases and J dropped 9 bases, with 10 bases sitting between them. CDR3 nucleotide sequence: TGTGCCAGTAGTACCTGGGGAGGTGAGCAGTTCTTC. Residues: CASSTWGGEQFF.

The gene calls are TRBV20-1 and TRBJ1-5; D might be TRBD1 (6 bases). Germline V lookup: CDR1 DFQATT, CDR2 SNEGSKA (reference sequence). The CDR3 is 12 residues long. V was trimmed by 3 bases and J by 4 bases, leaving 7 bases between them. CDR3 amino acids: CSASGQNQPQHF. The CDR3 region has the DNA TGCAGTGCTAGTGGACAGAATCAGCCCCAGCATTTT.

V usage is TRBV4-1 and J usage is TRBJ1-6, with 10 bases lining up with TRBD1. Germline V gene lookup returns CDR1 MGHRA and CDR2 YSYEKL. The CDR3 has 15 amino acids. The trim removed 2 bases at V and 12 bases at J, leaving 7 bases unmatched. The CDR3 here is CASSQTPGQGLPLHF. CDR3 sequence (DNA): TGCGCCAGCAGCCAAACCCCGGGACAGGGGTTACCCCTCCACTTT.

The V gene is TRBV10-3, the J gene TRBJ2-1, with D unresolved. The germline V and J ends were trimmed by 0 bases and 5 bases, with 5 bases remaining between them. CDR3 length equals 13 residues. CDR1 and CDR2 from the germline V gene are ENHRY and SYGVKD. CDR3 nucleotide sequence: TGTGCCATCAGTGAGTCGGAAGACAATGAGCAGTTCTTC. This gives the protein CAISESEDNEQFF.

This chain connects TRBV4-2 to TRBJ1-5, with D unclear. Deletions cut 2 bases from V and 1 base from J, with 12 bases between. Per the germline V gene, CDR1 is LGHNA and CDR2 is YNFKEQ. The CDR3 sequence is 16 residues long. The CDR3 loop reads CASSQHRPSSNQPQHF. The CDR3 DNA sequence: TGTGCCAGCAGCCAACACAGACCTTCCAGCAATCAGCCCCAGCATTTT.

V usage is TRBV3-1 (or the pseudogene TRBV3-2) and J usage is TRBJ2-5; 10 nucleotides match TRBD2. CDR1 and CDR2 (germline): LGHDT, YNNKEL (reference sequence). The junction had 2 bases not matched to a gene; V was cut back by 0 bases and J by 4 bases. CDR3 size: 15 residues. CDR3 sequence (DNA): TGTGCCAGCAGCCAAGAAGCTAGCGGGAGAGAGACCCAGTACTTC. This codes for CASSQEASGRETQYF.

The genes are TRBV4-3 and TRBJ1-1, with TRBD1 matching over 11 bases. The CDR3 consists of 16 residues. J gave up 8 bases and V 3 bases, and 11 bases lay outside the gene matches. Germline V gene data show CDR1 as LGHNA and CDR2 as YSLEER. Written as DNA, the CDR3 is TGCGCCAGCAGCCATTCCGGGTGGACAGGGGGCTTCGAAGCTTTCTTT. This translates into CASSHSGWTGGFEAFF.

This chain links TRBV10-3 with TRBJ2-1; perhaps TRBD2 as D (6 bases). Germline V CDR1 and CDR2: ENHRY, SYGVKD. V was pared by 11 bases and J by 5 bases, with 13 bases between. CDR3 length: 12 residues. The CDR3: CASRLGDNEQFF. In DNA form, the CDR3 reads TGTGCCTCAAGACTAGGGGACAATGAGCAGTTCTTC.

The rearrangement uses TRBV7-3 and TRBJ2-5, with D tentatively TRBD1 or TRBD2 (6 bases each). The germline gives CDR1 SGHTA, CDR2 FQGTGA. Trimming removed 0 bases from V and 1 base from J, with 12 bases in between. CDR3 length equals 16 residues. DNA of the CDR3: TGTGCCAGCAGCTTAACTGGGGGGCCAGTCCAAGAGACCCAGTACTTC. Translating gives CASSLTGGPVQETQYF.

The J gene is TRBJ1-1, the V gene TRBV7-2, with D perhaps TRBD1 (5 bases). Trimming cost V 2 bases and J 5 bases, with 9 bases left between them. Germline-derived CDR1 and CDR2 are SGHTA and FQGNSA. This CDR3 region has 13 residues. DNA of the CDR3: TGTGCCAGCAGCTTACGGGGACTTACTGAAGCTTTCTTT. Amino acid sequence: CASSLRGLTEAFF.

The rearrangement joins TRBV10-1 to TRBJ2-3; tentative D call: TRBD1 (5 bases). The CDR3 extends over 16 amino acids. V lost 0 bases to trimming and J lost 3 bases, with 13 bases between them. Germline CDR1 and CDR2: WNHNN and SYGVQD (reference sequence). The CDR3 DNA reads as TGCGCCAGCAGTGAGTCGAAAAGGGGTGCGACAGATACGCAGTATTTT. Protein: CASSESKRGATDTQYF.

The chain uses TRBV30 and TRBJ2-6; D gene unclear. The ends were cut back, 1 base at V and 0 bases at J, with 7 bases in the middle. The CDR3 extends over 15 amino acids. Germline CDR1 reads GTSNPN; CDR2 reads SVGIG (reference sequence). The CDR3 sequence: CAWSADNSGANVLTF. As DNA, the CDR3 is TGTGCCTGGAGTGCTGACAACTCTGGGGCCAACGTCCTGACTTTC. Variable domain in full (rest from reference TRBV30 and TRBJ2-6): SQTIHQWPATLVQPVGSPLSLECTVEGTSNPNLYWYRQAAGRGLQLLFYSVGIGQISSEVPQNLSASRPQDRQFILSSKKLLLSDSGFYLCAWSADNSGANVLTFGAGSRLTVL.

V is TRBV4-2 and J is TRBJ2-5; a possible D gene is TRBD1 (5 bases). The CDR3 consists of 16 residues. The ends were cut back, 4 bases at V and 2 bases at J, with 17 bases in the middle. Germline CDR1 LGHNA, CDR2 YNFKEQ. The DNA of the CDR3 is TGTGCCAGCAGCCGCGCCCCGCAGGGCCAACAAGAGACCCAGTACTTC. Protein: CASSRAPQGQQETQYF.

The rearrangement links TRBV11-3 to TRBJ1-1; TRBD1 aligns across 8 bases. V gave up 2 bases and J gave up 3 bases; unmatched junction bases: 2. The CDR3 spans 14 residues. The germline gives CDR1 SGHNT, CDR2 YENEEA. This CDR3 reads CASSLQGAHTEAFF. CDR3 DNA sequence: TGTGCCAGCAGCTTACAGGGGGCGCACACTGAAGCTTTCTTT.

The chain joins TRBV28 to TRBJ1-5, with a possible D match to TRBD1 (5 bases). With 4 bases removed from V and 7 bases from J, the gap between germline ends came to 20 bases. This CDR3 region has 16 residues. The V gene's germline CDR1 is MDHEN and CDR2 SYDVKM. CDR3 sequence reads: CASSSSGGEARQPQHF. As DNA, the CDR3 is TGTGCCAGCAGTTCGTCGGGGGGGGAGGCTAGGCAGCCCCAGCATTTT.

The chain has TRBV7-6 and TRBJ2-3; perhaps TRBD2 as D (6 bases). CDR3 length equals 14 residues. V lost 5 bases and J lost 0, with 9 bases in between. Germline CDR1 is SGHVS and CDR2 is FNYEAQ. This CDR3 reads CASSPGTSTDTQYF. DNA for the CDR3: TGTGCCAGCAGCCCGGGGACTAGCACAGATACGCAGTATTTT.

This clone was detected only once. The chain has TRBV5-4 and TRBJ2-7, with D possibly being TRBD2 (5 bases). Between the trimmed V and J ends, which lost 4 bases and 2 bases, there was a span of 13 bases. The CDR3 covers 14 residues. Germline lookup yields CDR1 SGHNT and CDR2 YYREEE (reference sequence). The CDR3 region is CASSRAGVTYEQYF. The CDR3 nucleotides are TGTGCCAGCAGCCGAGCCGGGGTCACCTACGAGCAGTACTTC.

The genes are TRBV14 and TRBJ1-2; D not resolved. Trimming removed 0 bases from V and 0 bases from J, with 8 bases in between. The CDR3 is 15 amino acids. CDR1 is SGHDN, CDR2 FVKESK, per germline. Here the CDR3 DNA reads TGTGCCAGCAGCCAAGAATCAGGTACTAACTATGGCTACACCTTC. Encoded protein: CASSQESGTNYGYTF.

The chain combines TRBV7-2 with TRBJ2-2, with 8 bases identical to TRBD2. From germline, CDR1 is SGHTA and CDR2 FQGNSA. V trimming: 5 bases; J trimming: 0 bases; junction bases outside the gene matches: 8. The length of the CDR3 is 17 residues. CDR3 coding DNA: TGTGCCAGCAGCCCACAGGCGCGGGGGGCGAACACCGGGGAGCTGTTTTTT. This sequence encodes CASSPQARGANTGELFF.